This is a list of T cell receptor beta chains from one sample in a study of technical replicates of blood from a few donors. Assay used: immunoSEQ multiplex PCR; TCRdb lists only in-frame clones, some missing. Among approximately 76,000 clones listed, approximately 83% were seen once. Source material: PBMCs. The receptor source for this set is a human donor in good health. Some clones in this sample may be carry-over from other donors' samples. The CDR3 runs from the conserved cysteine through the conserved F or W. Fields, in order: CDR3 protein, clone size, D gene, V gene, J gene. The D gene is left open where the match is weak. Expanded clones are given a class, and other clones once, few, many or no size at all.

CASSSRGETQYF	once	TRBD2	TRBV13	TRBJ2-5
CASSSMNEKLFF	NA	NA	TRBV5-6	TRBJ1-4
CASSKPGQKNTEAFF	NA	TRBD1	TRBV6-5	TRBJ1-1
CASNGGAPFQYF	NA	TRBD2	TRBV5-6	TRBJ2-3
CASSLEAGGISYEQYF	NA	TRBD2	TRBV7-9	TRBJ2-7
CAWSVWEGKATNEKLFF	NA	NA	TRBV30	TRBJ1-4
CASSRLLAGVEQYF	NA	TRBD2	TRBV7-9	TRBJ2-7
CASSQVITTEAFF	NA	NA	TRBV4-1	TRBJ1-1
CASSPRDRGPLSGANVLTF	NA	TRBD1	TRBV4-3	TRBJ2-6
CASSQASGPYNEQFF	once	TRBD2	TRBV11-2	TRBJ2-1
CASSQDGFTGTYGYTF	NA	NA	TRBV4-3	TRBJ1-2
CASSLVAGGVEQYF	NA	TRBD2	TRBV7-2	TRBJ2-7
CATWNTEAFF	few	NA	TRBV28	TRBJ1-1
CSARGAGGTGIETQYF	NA	NA	TRBV29-1	TRBJ2-5
CASSPGDREATEAFF	NA	TRBD1	TRBV5-1	TRBJ1-1
CASSQEGDTEAFF	NA	NA	TRBV4-3	TRBJ1-1
CASSISENTGELFF	once	NA	TRBV18	TRBJ2-2
CASSQEGRASPLHF	once	NA	TRBV4-3	TRBJ1-6
CASSGITGNDNSPLHF	NA	NA	TRBV9	TRBJ1-6
CASSLQGVLGGYTF	once	NA	TRBV5-4	TRBJ1-2
CSARQAVGYTF	NA	NA	TRBV20-1	TRBJ1-2
CASSPTGVNSPLHF	once	NA	TRBV19	TRBJ1-6
CASSQEAAGQPQHF	NA	NA	TRBV4-1	TRBJ1-5
CASSGGQGSSPLHF	NA	TRBD1	TRBV9	TRBJ1-6
CASTQRQETQYF	NA	NA	TRBV2	TRBJ2-5
CASSQRAGGVTDTQYF	once	NA	TRBV4-1	TRBJ2-3
CASSSKIWGPTLDGYTF	NA	NA	TRBV7-8	TRBJ1-2
CASSLGAGGRAEAFF	few	TRBD1	TRBV5-1	TRBJ1-1
CASSQDVGGSGNIQYF	NA	TRBD2	TRBV4-3	TRBJ2-4
CASSEQLEGYTF	NA	NA	TRBV2	TRBJ1-2
CASSQRGNYGYTF	NA	NA	TRBV4-2	TRBJ1-2
CASSIGQDGYTF	NA	TRBD1	TRBV5-4	TRBJ1-2
CAWSVLIGRTNEKLFF	few	NA	TRBV30	TRBJ1-4
CASSLRGTGARYTF	once	TRBD1	TRBV27	TRBJ1-2
CASSMVETPNYGYTF	NA	NA	TRBV5-6	TRBJ1-2
CASSERRGNQPQHF	NA	NA	TRBV6-1	TRBJ1-5
CASSLSGFGYTF	few	NA	TRBV25-1	TRBJ1-2
CASGNGRENTEAFF	NA	NA	TRBV12-5	TRBJ1-1
CASSQGRTGQETQYF	NA	TRBD1	TRBV4-2	TRBJ2-5
CASSIGSYSNQPQHF	NA	NA	TRBV19	TRBJ1-5
CASSPGPSSGNTIYF	NA	NA	TRBV18	TRBJ1-3
CASSVGGVWTDTQYF	NA	NA	TRBV9	TRBJ2-3
CASSLGRGSREKLFF	NA	NA	TRBV7-9	TRBJ1-4
CAITEGWATEAFF	NA	NA	TRBV10-3	TRBJ1-1
CASSHVGDEQYF	NA	NA	TRBV4-1	TRBJ2-7
CASSLGAGGTYEQYF	NA	TRBD2	TRBV5-6	TRBJ2-7